The source of this T cell receptor beta chain is a study of blood T cell repertoires in COVID-19. Overall study context: COVID-19 samples from acute and convalescent phases originated in the United States, Italy and Spain. The cDNA or gDNA used as material had been derived from T cells, B-cell-depleted T cells, or PBMCs.

Assay used: immunoSEQ multiplex PCR; TCRdb lists only in-frame clones, some missing. Among 450,000 to 500,000 clones listed, 80% to 90% were seen once. Germline CDR1 reads SEHNR; CDR2 reads FQNEAQ (reference sequence). V shed 8 bases and J shed 4 bases, with 14 bases lying between them. The CDR3 runs to 13 residues. The source is a human donor in a cohort sampled during active COVID-19. The chain carries TRBV7-9 and TRBJ1-2; no definite D call. Sequencing input: peripheral blood. CDR3 nucleotides: TGTGCCAGCTCGTCTTCGGCAGGCTATGGCTACACCTTC. This gives the protein CASSSSAGYGYTF.